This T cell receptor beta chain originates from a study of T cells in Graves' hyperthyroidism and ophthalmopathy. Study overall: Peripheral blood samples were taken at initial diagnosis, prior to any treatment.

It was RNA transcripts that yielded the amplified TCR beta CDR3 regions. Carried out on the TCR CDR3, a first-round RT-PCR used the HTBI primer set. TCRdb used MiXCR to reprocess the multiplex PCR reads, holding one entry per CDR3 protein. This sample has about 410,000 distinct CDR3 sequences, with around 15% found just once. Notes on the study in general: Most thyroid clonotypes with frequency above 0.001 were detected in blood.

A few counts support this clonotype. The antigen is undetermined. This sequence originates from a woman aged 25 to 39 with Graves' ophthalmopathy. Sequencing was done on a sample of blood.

The chain's CDR3 is CASTPDRVSLSSYEQYF. As DNA, the CDR3 is TGTGCCAGCACCCCGGACAGGGTCTCCCTCAGCTCCTACGAGCAGTACTTC. This sequence joins TRBV6-1 and TRBJ2-7; TRBD1 matches 8 bases. The V gene's germline CDR1 is MNHNS and CDR2 SASEGT. J lost 0 bases, V lost 7 bases, and 14 bases had no gene match. This CDR3 is 17 amino acids long.